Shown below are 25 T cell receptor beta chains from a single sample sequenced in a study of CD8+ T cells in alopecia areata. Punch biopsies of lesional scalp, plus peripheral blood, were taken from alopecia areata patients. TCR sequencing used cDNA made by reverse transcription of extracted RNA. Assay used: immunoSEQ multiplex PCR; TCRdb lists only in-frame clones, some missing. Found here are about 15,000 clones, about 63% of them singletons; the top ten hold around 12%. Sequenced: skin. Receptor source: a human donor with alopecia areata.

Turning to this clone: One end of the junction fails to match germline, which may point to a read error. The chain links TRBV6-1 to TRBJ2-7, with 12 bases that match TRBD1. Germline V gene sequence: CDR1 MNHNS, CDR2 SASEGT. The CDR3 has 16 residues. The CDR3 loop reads CAISVPGQGASYEQYF. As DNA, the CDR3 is TGTGCCATCAGTGTCCCGGGACAGGGGGCTTCCTACGAGCAGTACTTC.

As DNA, the CDR3 is TGCGCCAGCAAGGAGGACGGCTCCTACGAGCAGTACTTC. This sequence encodes CASKEDGSYEQYF. The chain employs TRBV5-1 and TRBJ2-7; a weak D match, TRBD2 (5 bases). The CDR3 consists of 13 residues. The germline V gene encodes CDR1 SGHRS and CDR2 YFSETQ. Trimming shortened V by 6 bases and J by 0 bases, and 10 bases separated the two germline ends.

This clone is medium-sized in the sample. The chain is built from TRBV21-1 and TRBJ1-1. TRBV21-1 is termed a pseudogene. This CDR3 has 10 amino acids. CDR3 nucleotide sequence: TGTGCCAGCAGCGCCCGCGCGACTTTCTTT. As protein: CASSARATFF.

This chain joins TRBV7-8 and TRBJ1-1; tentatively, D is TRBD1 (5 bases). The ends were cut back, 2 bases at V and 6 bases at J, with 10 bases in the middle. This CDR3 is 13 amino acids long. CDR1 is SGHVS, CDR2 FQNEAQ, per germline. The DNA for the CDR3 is TGTGCCAGCAGCTTAAGGGGTTGGGCTGAAGCTTTCTTT. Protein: CASSLRGWAEAFF.

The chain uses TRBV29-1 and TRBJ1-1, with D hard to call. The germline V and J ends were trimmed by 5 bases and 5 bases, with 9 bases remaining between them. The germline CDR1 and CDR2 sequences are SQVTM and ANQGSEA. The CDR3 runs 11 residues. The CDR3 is CSVFLRTEAFF. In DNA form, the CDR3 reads TGCAGCGTTTTCTTGAGGACTGAAGCTTTCTTT.

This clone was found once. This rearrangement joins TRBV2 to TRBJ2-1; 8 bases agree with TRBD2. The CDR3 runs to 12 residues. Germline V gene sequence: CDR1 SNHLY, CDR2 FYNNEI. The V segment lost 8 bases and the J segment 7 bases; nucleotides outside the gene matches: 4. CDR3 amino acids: CASVPGGNEQFF. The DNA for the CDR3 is TGTGCCAGCGTCCCGGGGGGGAATGAGCAGTTCTTC.

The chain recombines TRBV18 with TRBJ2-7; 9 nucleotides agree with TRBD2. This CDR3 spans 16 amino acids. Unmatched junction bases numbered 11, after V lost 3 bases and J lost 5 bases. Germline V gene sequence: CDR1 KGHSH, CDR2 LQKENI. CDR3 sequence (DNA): TGTGCCAGCTCACCTTATAGCGGGAGTTTCCCCCACGAGCAGTACTTC. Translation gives CASSPYSGSFPHEQYF.

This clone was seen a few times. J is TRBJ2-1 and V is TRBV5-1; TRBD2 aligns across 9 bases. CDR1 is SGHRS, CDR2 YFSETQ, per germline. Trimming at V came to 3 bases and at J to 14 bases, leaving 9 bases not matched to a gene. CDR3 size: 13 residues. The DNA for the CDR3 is TGCGCCAGCAGCTCGGCGGCGGGAGGGCCGGAGTTCTTC. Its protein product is CASSSAAGGPEFF.

The CDR3 DNA reads TGTGCCAGTAGTATAGTAGGGGGGAGCCATCCCCTCTACGAGCAGTACTTC. Translation gives CASSIVGGSHPLYEQYF. The genes are TRBV19 and TRBJ2-5; D assignment may be TRBD1 or TRBD2 (6 bases each). The J call may be in error: the DNA end matches TRBJ2-7 better. Germline values: CDR1 LNHDA, CDR2 SQIVND (reference sequence). The CDR3 consists of 17 residues.

The CDR3 protein is CASSFRWGSVNTEAFF. The CDR3 DNA sequence: TGTGCCAGCAGTTTTCGTTGGGGCAGCGTGAACACTGAAGCTTTCTTT. The chain joins TRBV27 to TRBJ1-1; tentative D call: TRBD1 (5 bases). CDR1 MNHEY and CDR2 SMNVEV come from the germline V gene (reference sequence). CDR3 size: 16 residues. Trimming left V 3 bases short and J 0 bases short, with 14 bases between.

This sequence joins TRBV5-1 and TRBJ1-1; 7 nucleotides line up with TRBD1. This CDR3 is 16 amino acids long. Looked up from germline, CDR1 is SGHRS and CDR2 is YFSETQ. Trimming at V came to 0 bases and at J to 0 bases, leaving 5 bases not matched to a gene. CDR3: CASSLGDSGMNTEAFF. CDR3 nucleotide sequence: TGCGCCAGCAGCTTGGGGGACAGCGGCATGAACACTGAAGCTTTCTTT.

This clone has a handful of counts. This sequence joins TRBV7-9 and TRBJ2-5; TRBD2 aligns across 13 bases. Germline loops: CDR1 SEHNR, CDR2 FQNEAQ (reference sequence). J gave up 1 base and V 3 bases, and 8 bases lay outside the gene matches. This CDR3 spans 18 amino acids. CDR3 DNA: TGTGCCAGCAGCTTCGGGACTAGCGGGACTACCGCCCAAGAGACCCAGTACTTC. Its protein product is CASSFGTSGTTAQETQYF.

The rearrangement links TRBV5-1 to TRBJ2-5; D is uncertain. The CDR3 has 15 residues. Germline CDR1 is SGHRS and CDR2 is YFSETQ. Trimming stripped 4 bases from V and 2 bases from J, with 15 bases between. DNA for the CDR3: TGCGCCAGCAGCCGCGGTGGAGCGTCGCAAGAGACCCAGTACTTC. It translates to CASSRGGASQETQYF.

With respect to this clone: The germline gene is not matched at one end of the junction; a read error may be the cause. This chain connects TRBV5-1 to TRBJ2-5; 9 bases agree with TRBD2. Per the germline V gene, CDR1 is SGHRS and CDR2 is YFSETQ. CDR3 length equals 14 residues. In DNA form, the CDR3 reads TGTGCCAGCAGCGGGGCGGGAGGGCCGGAGACCCAGTACTTC. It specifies CASSGAGGPETQYF.

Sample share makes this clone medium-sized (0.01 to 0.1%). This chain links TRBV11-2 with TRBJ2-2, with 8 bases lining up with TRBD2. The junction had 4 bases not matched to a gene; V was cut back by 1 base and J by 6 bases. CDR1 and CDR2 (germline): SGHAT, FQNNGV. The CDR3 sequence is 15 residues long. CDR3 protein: CASSLAGGPAGELFF. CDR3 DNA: TGTGCCAGCAGCTTAGCGGGAGGGCCCGCCGGGGAGCTGTTTTTT.

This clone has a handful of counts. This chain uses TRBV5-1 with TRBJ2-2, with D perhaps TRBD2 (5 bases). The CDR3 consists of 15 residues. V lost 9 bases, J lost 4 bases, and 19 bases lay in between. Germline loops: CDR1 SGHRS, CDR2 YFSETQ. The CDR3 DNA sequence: TGCGCCACCGCCCGAGGTGGGAGAGTCACCGGGGAGCTGTTTTTT. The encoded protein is CATARGGRVTGELFF.

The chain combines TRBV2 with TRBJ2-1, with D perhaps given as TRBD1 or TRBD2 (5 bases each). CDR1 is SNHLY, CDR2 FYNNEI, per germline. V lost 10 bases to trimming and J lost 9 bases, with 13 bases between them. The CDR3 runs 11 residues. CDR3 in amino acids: CATPLGTEQFF. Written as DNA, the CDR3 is TGTGCCACCCCATTGGGGACTGAGCAGTTCTTC.

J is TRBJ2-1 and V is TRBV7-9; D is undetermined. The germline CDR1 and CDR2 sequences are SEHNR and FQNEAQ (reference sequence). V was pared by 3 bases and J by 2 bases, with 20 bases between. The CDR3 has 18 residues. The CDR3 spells CASSFEEGYWVPYNEQFF. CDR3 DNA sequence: TGTGCCAGCAGCTTTGAGGAAGGGTACTGGGTCCCCTACAATGAGCAGTTCTTC.

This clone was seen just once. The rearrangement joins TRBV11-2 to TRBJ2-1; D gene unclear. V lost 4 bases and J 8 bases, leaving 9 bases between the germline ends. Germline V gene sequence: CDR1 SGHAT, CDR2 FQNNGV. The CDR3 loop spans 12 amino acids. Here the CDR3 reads CASSSRLHEQFF. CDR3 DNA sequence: TGTGCCAGCAGCTCCAGACTCCATGAGCAGTTCTTC.

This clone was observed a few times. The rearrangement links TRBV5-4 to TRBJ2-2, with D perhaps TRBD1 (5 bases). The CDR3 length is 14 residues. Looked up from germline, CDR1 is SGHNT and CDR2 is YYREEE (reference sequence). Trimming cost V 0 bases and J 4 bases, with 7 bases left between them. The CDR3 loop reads CASSLGQGTGELFF. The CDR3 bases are TGTGCCAGCAGCTTGGGTCAGGGCACCGGGGAGCTGTTTTTT.

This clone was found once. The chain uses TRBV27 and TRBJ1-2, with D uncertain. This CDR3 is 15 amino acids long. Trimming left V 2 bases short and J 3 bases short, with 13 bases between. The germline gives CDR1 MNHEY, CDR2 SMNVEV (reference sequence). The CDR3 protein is CASSLRLDGYYGYTF. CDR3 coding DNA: TGTGCCAGCAGTTTAAGATTGGACGGATACTATGGCTACACCTTC.

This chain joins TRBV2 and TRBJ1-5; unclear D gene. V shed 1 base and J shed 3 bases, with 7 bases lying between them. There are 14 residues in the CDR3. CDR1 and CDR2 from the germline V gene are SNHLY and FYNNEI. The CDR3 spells CASSEDTYNQPQHF. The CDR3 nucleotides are TGTGCCAGCAGTGAAGACACCTACAATCAGCCCCAGCATTTT.

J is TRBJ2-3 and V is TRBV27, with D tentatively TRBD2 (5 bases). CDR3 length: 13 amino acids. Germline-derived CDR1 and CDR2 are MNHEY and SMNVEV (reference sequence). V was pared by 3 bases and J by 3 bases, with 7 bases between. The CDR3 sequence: CASSFRRTDTQYF. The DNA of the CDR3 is TGTGCCAGCAGTTTCAGGAGGACAGATACGCAGTATTTT.

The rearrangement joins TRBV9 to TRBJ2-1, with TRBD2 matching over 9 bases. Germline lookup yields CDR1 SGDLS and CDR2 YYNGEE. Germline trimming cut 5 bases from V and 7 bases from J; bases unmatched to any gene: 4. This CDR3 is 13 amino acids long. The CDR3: CASSMRGGNEQFF. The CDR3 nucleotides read TGTGCCAGCAGTATGCGGGGGGGGAATGAGCAGTTCTTC.

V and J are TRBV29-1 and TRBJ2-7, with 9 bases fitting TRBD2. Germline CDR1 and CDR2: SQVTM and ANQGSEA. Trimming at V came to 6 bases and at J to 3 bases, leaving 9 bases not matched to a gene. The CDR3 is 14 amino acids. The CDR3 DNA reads TGCAGCGTCGCAAGCGGGAGGAGGCTCTACGAGCAGTACTTC. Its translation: CSVASGRRLYEQYF.